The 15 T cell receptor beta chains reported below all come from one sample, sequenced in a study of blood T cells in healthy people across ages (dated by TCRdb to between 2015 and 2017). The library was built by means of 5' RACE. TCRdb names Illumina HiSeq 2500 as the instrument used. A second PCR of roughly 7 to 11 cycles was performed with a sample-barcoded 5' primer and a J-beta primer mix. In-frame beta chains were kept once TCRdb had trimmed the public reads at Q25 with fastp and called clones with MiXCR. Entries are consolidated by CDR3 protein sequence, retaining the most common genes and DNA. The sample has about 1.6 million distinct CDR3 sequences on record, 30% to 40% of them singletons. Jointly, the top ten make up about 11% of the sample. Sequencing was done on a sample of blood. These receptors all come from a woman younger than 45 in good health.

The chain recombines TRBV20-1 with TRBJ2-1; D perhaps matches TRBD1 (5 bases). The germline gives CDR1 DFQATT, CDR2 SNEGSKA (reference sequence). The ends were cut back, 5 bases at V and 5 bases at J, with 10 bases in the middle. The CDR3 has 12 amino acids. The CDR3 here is CSAFDRNNEQFF. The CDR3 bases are TGCAGTGCTTTCGACAGAAACAATGAGCAGTTCTTC.

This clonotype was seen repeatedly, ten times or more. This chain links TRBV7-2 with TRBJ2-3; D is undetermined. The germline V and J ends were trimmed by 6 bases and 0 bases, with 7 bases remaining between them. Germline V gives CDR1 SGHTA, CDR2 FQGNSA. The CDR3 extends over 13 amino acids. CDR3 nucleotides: TGTGCCAGCAGAGAATGGAGCACAGATACGCAGTATTTT. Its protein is CASREWSTDTQYF.

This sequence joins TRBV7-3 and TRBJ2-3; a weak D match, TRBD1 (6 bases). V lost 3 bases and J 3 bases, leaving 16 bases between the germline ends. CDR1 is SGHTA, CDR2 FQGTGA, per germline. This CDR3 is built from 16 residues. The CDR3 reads CASSLGAHGGTDTQYF. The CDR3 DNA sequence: TGTGCCAGCAGCTTGGGGGCCCACGGTGGGACAGATACGCAGTATTTT.

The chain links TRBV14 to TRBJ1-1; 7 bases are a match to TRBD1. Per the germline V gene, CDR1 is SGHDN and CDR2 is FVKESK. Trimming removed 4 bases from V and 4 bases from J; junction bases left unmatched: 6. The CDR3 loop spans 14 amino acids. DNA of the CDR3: TGTGCCAGCAGCCGGGGACAGTTCGGCACTGAAGCTTTCTTT. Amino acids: CASSRGQFGTEAFF.

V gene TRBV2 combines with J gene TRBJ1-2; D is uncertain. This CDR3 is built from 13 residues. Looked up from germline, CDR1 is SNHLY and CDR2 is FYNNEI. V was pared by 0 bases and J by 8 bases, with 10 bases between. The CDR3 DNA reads TGTGCCAGCAGTGAAGCTGAAGGTGGCGGCTACACCTTC. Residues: CASSEAEGGGYTF.

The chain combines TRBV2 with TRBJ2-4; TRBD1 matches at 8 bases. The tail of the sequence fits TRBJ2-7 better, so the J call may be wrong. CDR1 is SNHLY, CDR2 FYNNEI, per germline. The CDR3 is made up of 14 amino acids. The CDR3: CASTGTGRWDEQYF. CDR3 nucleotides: TGTGCCAGCACTGGGACAGGCCGGTGGGACGAGCAGTACTTC.

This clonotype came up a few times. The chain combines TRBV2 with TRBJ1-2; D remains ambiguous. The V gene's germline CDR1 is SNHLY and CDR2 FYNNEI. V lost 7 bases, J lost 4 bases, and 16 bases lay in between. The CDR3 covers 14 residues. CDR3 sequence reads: CASTQAGVGYGYTF. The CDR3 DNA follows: TGTGCCAGCACCCAAGCGGGAGTGGGCTATGGCTACACCTTC.

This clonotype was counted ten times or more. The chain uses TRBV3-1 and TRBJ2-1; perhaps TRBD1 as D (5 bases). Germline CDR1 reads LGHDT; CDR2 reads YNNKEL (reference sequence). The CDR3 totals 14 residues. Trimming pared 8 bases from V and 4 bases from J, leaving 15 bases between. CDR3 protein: CASGKGLKYNEQFF. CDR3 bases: TGTGCCAGCGGAAAGGGGTTGAAGTACAATGAGCAGTTCTTC.

CDR3 sequence reads: CAWGDRLYSPLHF. Here the CDR3 DNA reads TGTGCCTGGGGGGACAGACTTTATTCACCCCTCCACTTT. V and J are TRBV30 and TRBJ1-6; 7 nucleotides match TRBD1. This CDR3 region has 13 residues. Trimming took 5 bases from V and 8 from J; bases not matched to a gene: 6. The germline gives CDR1 GTSNPN, CDR2 SVGIG (reference sequence).

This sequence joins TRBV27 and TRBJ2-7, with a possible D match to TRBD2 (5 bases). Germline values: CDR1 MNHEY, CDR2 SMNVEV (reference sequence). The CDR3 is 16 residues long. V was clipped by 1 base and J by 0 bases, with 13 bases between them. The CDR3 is CASSLFWTPNSYEQYF. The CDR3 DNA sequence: TGTGCCAGCAGTTTATTTTGGACTCCAAACTCCTACGAGCAGTACTTC.

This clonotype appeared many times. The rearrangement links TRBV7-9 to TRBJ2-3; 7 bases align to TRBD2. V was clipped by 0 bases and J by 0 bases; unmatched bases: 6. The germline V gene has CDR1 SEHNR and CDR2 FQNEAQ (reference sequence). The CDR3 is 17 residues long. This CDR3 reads CASSLARGSPSTDTQYF. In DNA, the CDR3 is TGTGCCAGCAGCTTAGCGCGGGGGAGCCCCAGCACAGATACGCAGTATTTT.

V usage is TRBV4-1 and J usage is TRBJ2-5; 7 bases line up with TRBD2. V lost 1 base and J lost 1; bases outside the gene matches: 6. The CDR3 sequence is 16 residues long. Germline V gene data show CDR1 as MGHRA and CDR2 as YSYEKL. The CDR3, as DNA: TGCGCCAGCAGCCAAGGGGCTAGCGGAGCCCAAGAGACCCAGTACTTC. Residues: CASSQGASGAQETQYF.

The CDR3 is CASSLGGLNTGELFF. CDR3 in DNA: TGTGCCAGCAGCTTGGGGGGGCTGAACACCGGGGAGCTGTTTTTT. The chain links TRBV12-3 or TRBV12-4 to TRBJ2-2, with D perhaps TRBD2 (7 bases). Trimming pared 6 bases from V and 1 base from J, leaving 12 bases between. The CDR3 has 15 amino acids.

In DNA form, the CDR3 reads TGTGCCAGCAGCTTAGGGACTAGCGGGAGGGCCGTATACAATGAGCAGTTCTTC. Its protein product is CASSLGTSGRAVYNEQFF. This chain uses TRBV7-8 with TRBJ2-1; 15 bases map to TRBD2. V was clipped by 1 base and J by 4 bases; unmatched bases: 5. CDR3 length: 18 amino acids. From germline, CDR1 is SGHVS and CDR2 FQNEAQ.

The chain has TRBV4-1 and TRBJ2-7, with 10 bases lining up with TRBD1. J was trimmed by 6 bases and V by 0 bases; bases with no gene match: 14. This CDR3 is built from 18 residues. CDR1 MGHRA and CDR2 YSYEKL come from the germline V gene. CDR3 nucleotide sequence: TGCGCCAGCAGCCAAGAATTGGGGGGGACAGGGGTTAGGGTCGAGCAGTACTTC. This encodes CASSQELGGTGVRVEQYF.